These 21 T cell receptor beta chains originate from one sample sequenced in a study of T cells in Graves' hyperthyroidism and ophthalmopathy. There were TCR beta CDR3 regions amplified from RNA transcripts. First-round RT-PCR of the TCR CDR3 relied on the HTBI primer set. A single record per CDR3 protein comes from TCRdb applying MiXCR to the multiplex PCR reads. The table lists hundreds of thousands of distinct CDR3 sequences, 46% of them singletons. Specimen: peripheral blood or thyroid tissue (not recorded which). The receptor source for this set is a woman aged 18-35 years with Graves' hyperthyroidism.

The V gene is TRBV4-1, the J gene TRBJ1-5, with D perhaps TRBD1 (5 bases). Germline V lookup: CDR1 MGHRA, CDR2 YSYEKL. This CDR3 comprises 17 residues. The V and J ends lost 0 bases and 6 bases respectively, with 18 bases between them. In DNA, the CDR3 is TGCGCCAGCAGCCAAGAGATCTTGATTCGGGGACGTCAGCCCCAGCATTTT. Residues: CASSQEILIRGRQPQHF.

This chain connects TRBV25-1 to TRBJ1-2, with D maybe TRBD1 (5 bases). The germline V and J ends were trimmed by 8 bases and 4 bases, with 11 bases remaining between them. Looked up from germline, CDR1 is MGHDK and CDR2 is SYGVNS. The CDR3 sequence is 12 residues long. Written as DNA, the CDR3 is TGTGCCAGCCAAGGCCAGGGCTATGGCTACACCTTC. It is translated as CASQGQGYGYTF.

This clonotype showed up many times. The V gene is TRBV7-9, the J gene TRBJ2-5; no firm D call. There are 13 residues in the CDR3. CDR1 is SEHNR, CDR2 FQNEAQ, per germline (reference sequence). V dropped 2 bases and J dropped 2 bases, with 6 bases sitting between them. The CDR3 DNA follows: TGTGCCAGCAGCTTAAGGTGGCAAGAGACCCAGTACTTC. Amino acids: CASSLRWQETQYF.

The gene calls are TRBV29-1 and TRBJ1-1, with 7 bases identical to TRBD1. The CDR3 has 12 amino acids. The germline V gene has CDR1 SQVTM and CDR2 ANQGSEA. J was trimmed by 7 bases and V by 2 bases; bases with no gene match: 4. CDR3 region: CSVEHRGHEAFF. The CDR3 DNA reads TGCAGCGTTGAACACAGGGGCCATGAAGCTTTCTTT.

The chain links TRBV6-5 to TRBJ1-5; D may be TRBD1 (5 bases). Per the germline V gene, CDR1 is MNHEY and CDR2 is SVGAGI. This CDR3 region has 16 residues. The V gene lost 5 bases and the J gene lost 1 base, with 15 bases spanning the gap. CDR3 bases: TGTGCCAGCAGTCCCCGGCGGGCAGGGAGCAATCAGCCCCAGCATTTT. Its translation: CASSPRRAGSNQPQHF.

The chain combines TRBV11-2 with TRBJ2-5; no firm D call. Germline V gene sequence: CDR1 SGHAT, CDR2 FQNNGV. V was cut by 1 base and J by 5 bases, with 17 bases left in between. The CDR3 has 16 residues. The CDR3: CASSLGLQAEEETQYF. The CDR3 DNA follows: TGTGCCAGCAGCTTAGGCCTTCAGGCGGAAGAGGAGACCCAGTACTTC.

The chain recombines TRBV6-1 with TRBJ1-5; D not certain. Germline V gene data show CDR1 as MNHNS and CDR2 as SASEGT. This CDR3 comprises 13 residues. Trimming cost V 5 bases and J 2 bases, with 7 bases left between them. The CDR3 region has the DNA TGTGCCAGCAGTTACATCCGCAATCAGCCCCAGCATTTT. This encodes CASSYIRNQPQHF.

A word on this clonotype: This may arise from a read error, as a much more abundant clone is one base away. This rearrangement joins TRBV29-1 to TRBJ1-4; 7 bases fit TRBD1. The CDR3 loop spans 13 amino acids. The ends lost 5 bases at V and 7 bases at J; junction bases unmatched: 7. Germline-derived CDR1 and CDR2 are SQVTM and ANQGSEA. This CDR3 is CSVITGEGEKLFF. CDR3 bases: TGCAGCGTTATCACAGGGGAGGGTGAAAAACTGTTTTTT. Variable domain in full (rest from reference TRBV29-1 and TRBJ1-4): SAVISQKPSRDICQRGTSLTIQCQVDSQVTMMFWYRQQPGQSLTLIATANQGSEATYESGFVIDKFPISRPNLTFSTLTVSNMSPEDSSIYLCSVITGEGEKLFFGSGTQLSVL.

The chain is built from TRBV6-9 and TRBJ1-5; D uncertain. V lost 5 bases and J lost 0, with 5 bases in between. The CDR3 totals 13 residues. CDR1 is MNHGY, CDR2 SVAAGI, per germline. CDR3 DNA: TGTGCCAGCAGTCATAATAGCAATCAGCCCCAGCATTTT. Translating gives CASSHNSNQPQHF.

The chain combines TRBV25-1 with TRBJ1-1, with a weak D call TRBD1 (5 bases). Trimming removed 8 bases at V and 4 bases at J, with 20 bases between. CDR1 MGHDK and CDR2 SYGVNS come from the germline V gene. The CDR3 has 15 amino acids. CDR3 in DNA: TGTGCCAGCTCACCACCTGCAGGGAGGTTCACTGAAGCTTTCTTT. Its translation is CASSPPAGRFTEAFF.

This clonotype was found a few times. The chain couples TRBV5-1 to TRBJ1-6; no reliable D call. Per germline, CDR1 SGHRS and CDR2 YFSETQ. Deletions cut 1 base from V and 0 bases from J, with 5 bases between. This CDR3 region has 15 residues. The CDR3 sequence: CASSLWSSYNSPLHF. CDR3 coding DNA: TGCGCCAGCAGCTTGTGGAGCTCCTATAATTCACCCCTCCACTTT.

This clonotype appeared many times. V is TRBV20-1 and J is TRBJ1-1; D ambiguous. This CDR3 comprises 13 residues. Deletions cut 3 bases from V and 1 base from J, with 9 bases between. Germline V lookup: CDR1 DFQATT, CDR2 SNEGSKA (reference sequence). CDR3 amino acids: CSASVEWNTEAFF. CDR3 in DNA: TGCAGTGCTAGTGTCGAGTGGAACACTGAAGCTTTCTTT.

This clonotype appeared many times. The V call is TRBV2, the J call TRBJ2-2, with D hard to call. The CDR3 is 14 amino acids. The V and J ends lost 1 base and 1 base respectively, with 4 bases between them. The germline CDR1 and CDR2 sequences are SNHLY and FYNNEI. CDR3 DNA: TGTGCCAGCAGTGAAGAGCGGAACACCGGGGAGCTGTTTTTT. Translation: CASSEERNTGELFF.

The CDR3 reads CASTKGLESIGGYYGYTF. CDR3 coding DNA: TGTGCCAGCACCAAGGGACTAGAATCGATCGGGGGATACTATGGCTACACCTTC. The chain joins TRBV25-1 to TRBJ1-2, with D maybe TRBD1 (5 bases). The germline gives CDR1 MGHDK, CDR2 SYGVNS. V lost 7 bases and J 3 bases, leaving 27 bases between the germline ends. This CDR3 is 18 amino acids long.

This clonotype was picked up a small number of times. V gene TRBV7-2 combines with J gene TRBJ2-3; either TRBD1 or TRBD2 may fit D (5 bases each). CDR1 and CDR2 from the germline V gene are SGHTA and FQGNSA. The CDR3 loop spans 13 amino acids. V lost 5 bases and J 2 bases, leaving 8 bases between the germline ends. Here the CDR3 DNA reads TGTGCCAGCAGCCATGGGACCACAGATACGCAGTATTTT. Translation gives CASSHGTTDTQYF.

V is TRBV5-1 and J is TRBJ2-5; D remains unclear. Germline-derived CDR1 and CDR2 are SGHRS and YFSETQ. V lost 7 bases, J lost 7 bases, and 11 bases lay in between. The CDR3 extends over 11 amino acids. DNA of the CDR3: TGCGCCAGCGGCTCGGACCGGACCCAGTACTTC. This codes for CASGSDRTQYF.

The CDR3 region has the DNA TGTGCCAGCAGTGCCCGGGACAGGTCTGGCTACACCTTC. Protein sequence: CASSARDRSGYTF. The chain uses TRBV25-1 and TRBJ1-2; 8 bases match TRBD1. Losses at the gene ends were 4 bases for V and 7 bases for J; bases not matched to a gene: 5. Germline V lookup: CDR1 MGHDK, CDR2 SYGVNS. This CDR3 region has 13 residues.

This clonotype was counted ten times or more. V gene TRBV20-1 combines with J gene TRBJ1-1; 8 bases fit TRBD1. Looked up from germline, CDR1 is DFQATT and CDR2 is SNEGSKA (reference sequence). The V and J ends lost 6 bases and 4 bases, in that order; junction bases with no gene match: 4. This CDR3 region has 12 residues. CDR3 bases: TGCAGTGCGAGGACAGGGAGCACTGAAGCTTTCTTT. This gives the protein CSARTGSTEAFF.

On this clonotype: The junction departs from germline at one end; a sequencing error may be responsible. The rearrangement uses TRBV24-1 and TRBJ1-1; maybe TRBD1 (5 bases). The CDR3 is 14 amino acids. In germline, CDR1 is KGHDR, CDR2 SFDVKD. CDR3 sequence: CASSRDPGRPEAFF. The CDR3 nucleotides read TGTGCCAGCAGTCGGGATCCGGGACGGCCTGAAGCTTTCTTT.

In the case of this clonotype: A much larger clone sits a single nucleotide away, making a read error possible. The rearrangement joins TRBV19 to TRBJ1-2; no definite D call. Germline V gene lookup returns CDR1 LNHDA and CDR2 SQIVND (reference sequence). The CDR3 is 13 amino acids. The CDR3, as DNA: TGTGGCAGTAGTCCCTCTTGGCCCTATGGCTACACCTTC. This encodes CGSSPSWPYGYTF.

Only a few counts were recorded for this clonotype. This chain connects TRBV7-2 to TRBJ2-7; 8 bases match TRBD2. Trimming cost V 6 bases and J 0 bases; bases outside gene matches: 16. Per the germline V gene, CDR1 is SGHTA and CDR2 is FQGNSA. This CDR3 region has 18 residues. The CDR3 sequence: CASRDAQGAGASSYEQYF. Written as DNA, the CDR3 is TGTGCCAGCAGGGATGCACAGGGAGCGGGAGCCAGCTCCTACGAGCAGTACTTC.